This T cell receptor beta chain is from a study of shared clonotypes between healthy human individuals. This table comes from immunoSEQ multiplex PCR, and its TCRdb copy is limited to in-frame clones, with some not included. The data hold approximately 460,000 clones, with approximately 71% observed a single time. Per the germline V gene, CDR1 is SGDLS and CDR2 is YYNGEE. The CDR3 contains 14 residues. V shed 3 bases and J shed 6 bases, with 13 bases lying between them. General study points: Researchers sampled only blood; tissue repertoires likely differ.

On this clone: Its antigen is unknown.

The clonotype was recovered from a woman aged 40 to 50 in good health. Some clones in this sample may be carry-over from other donors' samples. Sequencing used PBMCs. The chain carries TRBV9 and TRBJ1-5; D might be TRBD1 (6 bases). The CDR3 protein is CASSATGLGQPQHF. The CDR3 bases are TGTGCCAGCAGCGCGACAGGCCTCGGTCAGCCCCAGCATTTT.